This TCR beta chain was captured by sequencing in a study of shared clonotypes between healthy human individuals. General observations from the study: Blood alone was sampled, and tissue repertoires likely differ.

Turning to this clone: Its antigen is undetermined.

The repertoire was sequenced with immunoSEQ multiplex PCR; TCRdb's copy has only in-frame clones and lacks some. Of about 490,000 clones in the sample, around 85% were seen once. This sequence was found in a woman aged 40 to 50 in good health. Some clones in this sample may be carry-over from other donors' samples. Sequencing was carried out using PBMCs.

The CDR3 loop reads CASSTHRGRPEAFF. The CDR3 nucleotides read TGTGCCAGTAGTACCCACAGGGGGCGGCCTGAAGCTTTCTTT. This sequence joins TRBV19 and TRBJ1-1; 9 bases agree with TRBD1. The length of the CDR3 is 14 residues. The germline CDR1 and CDR2 sequences are LNHDA and SQIVND (reference sequence). Unmatched junction bases numbered 6, after V lost 4 bases and J lost 6 bases.